The 24 T cell receptor beta chains in this list originate from one sample, sequenced in a study of blood T cells in healthy people across ages. With a J-beta primer mix and a sample-barcoded 5' primer, a second PCR ran about 6 to 11 cycles. From the 5' RACE reads, TCRdb called clonotypes with MiXCR, one entry per CDR3 protein. The sample gives 450,000 to 650,000 distinct CDR3 sequences, 24% of which show up once; 7.5% to 9% is in the top ten. These data were also reused for a study on T cells of mothers and their children.

Sequencing was done on a sample of blood. These receptors came from a boy aged 10-17 years in good health.

This clonotype has more than one count but fewer than ten. The chain recombines TRBV12-3 or TRBV12-4 with TRBJ2-7; 8 bases are a match to TRBD1. The CDR3 runs 16 residues. J was trimmed by 0 bases and V by 6 bases; bases with no gene match: 10. Here the CDR3 DNA reads TGTGCCAGCAGGCCCTCAAACAGGGGGTTCTCCTACGAGCAGTACTTC. It codes for CASRPSNRGFSYEQYF.

The J gene is TRBJ2-3, the V gene TRBV29-1; D tentatively reads TRBD1 or TRBD2 (6 bases each). V shed 7 bases and J shed 5 bases, with 13 bases lying between them. In germline, CDR1 is SQVTM, CDR2 ANQGSEA. This CDR3 spans 12 amino acids. The CDR3 reads CSGRGELDTQYF. The CDR3 DNA is TGCAGCGGGAGGGGGGAACTAGATACGCAGTATTTT.

The genes are TRBV6-5 and TRBJ2-7; D is unclear. V was trimmed by 6 bases and J by 6 bases, leaving 15 bases between them. Looked up from germline, CDR1 is MNHEY and CDR2 is SVGAGI. The CDR3 totals 13 residues. The CDR3 DNA reads TGTGCCAGCAGACCGGCTTCAACTGGCGAGCAGTACTTC. This encodes CASRPASTGEQYF.

V is TRBV6-2 or TRBV6-3 and J is TRBJ2-4; D remains unclear. The germline CDR1 and CDR2 sequences are MNHEY and SVGEGT. The CDR3 covers 13 residues. V lost 6 bases and J lost 0, with 6 bases in between. CDR3 nucleotides: TGTGCCAGCAGCCCAATAGCCAAAAACATTCAGTACTTC. It is translated as CASSPIAKNIQYF.

A few counts support this clonotype. The chain couples TRBV28 to TRBJ2-1; TRBD2 is a possible D gene (5 bases). The V gene lost 8 bases and the J gene lost 7 bases, with 9 bases spanning the gap. The germline gives CDR1 MDHEN, CDR2 SYDVKM. This CDR3 spans 11 amino acids. CDR3 sequence: CASGSLNEQFF. In DNA form, the CDR3 reads TGTGCCAGCGGGAGCCTTAATGAGCAGTTCTTC.

As for this clonotype: A read error may produce the germline difference seen at one junction end. CDR3 region: CTSSLIRATNEKLFF. DNA of the CDR3: TGTACCAGCAGTTTAATCCGGGCAACTAATGAAAAACTGTTTTTT. The chain uses TRBV27 and TRBJ1-4; D remains ambiguous. The CDR3 consists of 15 residues. Germline-derived CDR1 and CDR2 are MNHEY and SMNVEV (reference sequence).

The sample holds a few counts of this clonotype. The chain joins TRBV6-6 to TRBJ1-2; 9 bases fit TRBD1. Germline V gives CDR1 MNHNY, CDR2 SVGAGI (reference sequence). The ends lost 6 bases at V and 4 bases at J; junction bases unmatched: 3. The CDR3 has 13 amino acids. CDR3 in DNA: TGTGCCAGCAGGGACAGGGGCCTCTATGGCTACACCTTC. Amino acid sequence: CASRDRGLYGYTF.

Only a few counts were recorded for this clonotype. This chain links TRBV25-1 with TRBJ2-1; 12 nucleotides agree with TRBD1. The DNA end favors TRBJ2-7, so the J call may be wrong. Germline loops: CDR1 MGHDK, CDR2 SYGVNS. The CDR3 spans 13 residues. The CDR3 region is CASKGQGAWEQYF. The CDR3 nucleotides are TGTGCCAGCAAGGGACAGGGGGCATGGGAGCAGTACTTC.

This clonotype was observed a handful of times. The chain links TRBV7-2 to TRBJ1-2, with D hard to call. CDR3 length equals 15 residues. The germline V gene has CDR1 SGHTA and CDR2 FQGNSA. V lost 5 bases and J 4 bases, leaving 17 bases between the germline ends. CDR3 nucleotides: TGTGCCAGCAGCCTAACCCCCCCGGTCAGCTATGGCTACACCTTC. This sequence encodes CASSLTPPVSYGYTF. Full variable domain (missing parts from reference TRBV7-2 and TRBJ1-2): GAGVSQSPSNKVTEKGKDVELRCDPISGHTALYWYRQSLGQGLEFLIYFQGNSAPDKSGLPSDRFSAERTGGSVSTLTIQRTQQEDSAVYLCASSLTPPVSYGYTFGSGTRLTVV.

The chain uses TRBV7-3 and TRBJ2-5; 7 bases match TRBD2. Germline V CDR1 and CDR2: SGHTA, FQGTGA. V dropped 5 bases and J dropped 3; count of bases not matched to a gene: 9. The CDR3 is 15 amino acids. CDR3 nucleotides: TGTGCCAGCAGCCCGGGGTGGCTAGCGGAAGAGACCCAGTACTTC. This sequence encodes CASSPGWLAEETQYF. The variable domain in full, completed from reference TRBV7-3 and TRBJ2-5, reads GAGVSQTPSNKVTEKGKYVELRCDPISGHTALYWYRQSLGQGPEFLIYFQGTGAADDSGLPNDRFFAVRPEGSVSTLKIQRTERGDSAVYLCASSPGWLAEETQYFGPGTRLLVL.

The rearrangement uses TRBV25-1 and TRBJ2-1; 12 bases fit TRBD2. V lost 2 bases to trimming and J lost 7 bases; unmatched junction nucleotides: 3. CDR3 length: 15 residues. CDR1 is MGHDK and CDR2 is SYGVNS in the germline V gene. The DNA for the CDR3 is TGTGCCAGCAGTGAACTCACTAGCGGGAGGAATGAGCAGTTCTTC. It translates to CASSELTSGRNEQFF.

This clonotype turned up a few times. Sequence at one end of the junction differs from germline and may be a read error. The V gene is TRBV5-8, the J gene TRBJ2-7; D gene ambiguous. The germline gives CDR1 SGHTS, CDR2 YDEGEE. CDR3 length equals 14 residues. The CDR3 nucleotides read TGTGCCAACAGCTTGGTGGTAGGTGGCGACGAGCAGTACTTC. Protein sequence: CANSLVVGGDEQYF.

The rearrangement joins TRBV12-3 or TRBV12-4 to TRBJ2-4; a weak D match, TRBD1 (5 bases). The CDR3 covers 13 residues. V was cut by 5 bases and J by 8 bases, with 13 bases left in between. CDR3 bases: TGTGCCAGCAGTCTCAGGGTCGAGGACATTCAGTACTTC. Translation: CASSLRVEDIQYF.

In its sample, this clonotype was seen a few times. The V call is TRBV12-3 or TRBV12-4, the J call TRBJ2-3; TRBD1 matches at 10 bases. V was pared by 4 bases and J by 9 bases, with 1 base of the junction left unmatched. The CDR3 length is 12 residues. CDR3 protein: CASSWDRGTQYF. Here the CDR3 DNA reads TGTGCCAGCAGTTGGGACAGGGGCACGCAGTATTTT.

The CDR3 DNA follows: TGTGCCAGCAGTTTGCTCCTCCAAGAGACCCAGTACTTC. This translates into CASSLLLQETQYF. The chain couples TRBV28 to TRBJ2-5; unclear D gene. The ends were cut back, 3 bases at V and 1 base at J, with 6 bases in the middle. Looked up from germline, CDR1 is MDHEN and CDR2 is SYDVKM. The CDR3 has 13 residues.

Regarding this clonotype: A much larger clonotype is one base distant, so this may be a read error. Since the CDR3 does not end with the conserved phenylalanine or tryptophan, this likely comes from a read error. V is TRBV27 and J is TRBJ2-7; 10 nucleotides line up with TRBD1. This CDR3 is 14 amino acids long. Germline CDR1 is MNHEY and CDR2 is SMNVEV (reference sequence). Trimming cost V 5 bases and J 3 bases; bases outside gene matches: 4. As DNA, the CDR3 is TGTGCCAGCAGTCCCCGGGACAGGGGCTACGAGCAGTACTTG. Residues: CASSPRDRGYEQYL.

This clonotype was seen only a few times. This chain uses TRBV3-1 with TRBJ2-7; D is undetermined. V was cut by 0 bases and J by 0 bases, with 9 bases left in between. This CDR3 is 15 amino acids long. CDR1 is LGHDT and CDR2 is YNNKEL in the germline V gene (reference sequence). The CDR3 here is CASSQDNTVSYEQYF. DNA for the CDR3: TGTGCCAGCAGCCAAGATAATACCGTCTCCTACGAGCAGTACTTC.

This chain joins TRBV20-1 and TRBJ1-4; 8 bases map to TRBD1. This CDR3 is 14 amino acids long. Germline lookup yields CDR1 DFQATT and CDR2 SNEGSKA (reference sequence). The junction had 7 bases not matched to a gene; V was cut back by 5 bases and J by 5 bases. CDR3 DNA sequence: TGCAGTGCTCCGGACAGGGAAGGGAATGAAAAACTGTTTTTT. Protein: CSAPDREGNEKLFF.

V gene TRBV11-2 combines with J gene TRBJ2-7; tentative D call: TRBD2 (5 bases). Trimming cost V 1 base and J 1 base, with 11 bases left between them. The CDR3 is 15 amino acids. Germline lookup yields CDR1 SGHAT and CDR2 FQNNGV. In DNA form, the CDR3 reads TGTGCCAGCAGCTTAGGGCGGGTTTCGTCCTACGAGCAGTACTTC. This codes for CASSLGRVSSYEQYF.

This clonotype was seen a handful of times. At one end the junction does not follow the germline gene, possibly because of a read error. The rearrangement joins TRBV7-9 to TRBJ1-4, with a tentative D call TRBD1 (6 bases). The CDR3 contains 14 residues. CDR1 and CDR2 (germline): SEHNR, FQNEAQ (reference sequence). CDR3 protein: CASILAGANEKLFF. DNA for the CDR3: TGTGCCAGCATCTTAGCAGGGGCTAATGAAAAACTGTTTTTT. Looking up the rest from reference TRBV7-9 and TRBJ1-4 gives the full variable domain: DTGVSQNPRHKITKRGQNVTFRCDPISEHNRLYWYRQTLGQGPEFLTYFQNEAQLEKSRLLSDRFSAERPKGSFSTLEIQRTEQGDSAMYLCASILAGANEKLFFGSGTQLSVL.

This clonotype was seen a handful of times. V and J are TRBV18 and TRBJ2-7; TRBD2 matches at 9 bases. Germline V gives CDR1 KGHSH, CDR2 LQKENI. V trimming: 3 bases; J trimming: 3 bases; junction bases outside the gene matches: 9. CDR3 length: 16 amino acids. As DNA, the CDR3 is TGTGCCAGCTCACCGCCGCTAGCGGGGAGAGGCTACGAGCAGTACTTC. As protein: CASSPPLAGRGYEQYF. The whole variable domain, filled in from reference TRBV18 and TRBJ2-7, reads NAGVMQNPRHLVRRRGQEARLRCSPMKGHSHVYWYRQLPEEGLKFMVYLQKENIIDESGMPKERFSAEFPKEGPSILRIQQVVRGDSAAYFCASSPPLAGRGYEQYFGPGTRLTVT.

Here the CDR3 DNA reads TGTGCCAGCGGGCCTAGCAGGGGATTAGCCAAAAACATTCAGTACTTC. This gives the protein CASGPSRGLAKNIQYF. The chain uses TRBV28 and TRBJ2-4; D possibly corresponds to TRBD1 (6 bases). The germline V gene has CDR1 MDHEN and CDR2 SYDVKM. The CDR3 spans 16 residues. V was clipped by 8 bases and J by 0 bases, with 17 bases between them.

The J gene is TRBJ1-3, the V gene TRBV19; D is undetermined. Trimming took 3 bases from V and 5 from J, leaving 14 bases between them. CDR3 length equals 15 residues. Germline assignment: CDR1 LNHDA and CDR2 SQIVND (reference sequence). The CDR3 reads CASSMRSVERNTIYF. Here the CDR3 DNA reads TGTGCCAGTAGTATGCGGTCCGTGGAGCGAAACACCATATATTTT.

This chain uses TRBV5-1 with TRBJ2-2; 9 bases line up with TRBD2. Germline V CDR1 and CDR2: SGHRS, YFSETQ. Trimming cost V 5 bases and J 6 bases; bases outside gene matches: 8. The CDR3 totals 15 residues. The CDR3 nucleotides read TGCGCCAGCAGGGAAGGTAGCGGGAGCCCCGGGGAGCTGTTTTTT. Protein sequence: CASREGSGSPGELFF. Drawing the rest from reference TRBV5-1 and TRBJ2-2, the complete variable domain is KAGVTQTPRYLIKTRGQQVTLSCSPISGHRSVSWYQQTPGQGLQFLFEYFSETQRNKGNFPGRFSGRQFSNSRSEMNVSTLELGDSALYLCASREGSGSPGELFFGEGSRLTVL.